This TCR beta chain came from a study of regulatory T cells in long-lasting Graves disease. This clonotype has a count of ten or more. What it recognizes is unknown. The time point: newly diagnosed GD, antithyroid drugs for less than 3 months. Construction of the TCR library relied on RNA isolated from PBMCs. The germline V gene has CDR1 DFQATT and CDR2 SNEGSKA (reference sequence). This CDR3 region has 13 residues. Study-level points and caveats: Rather than thyroid tissue, only peripheral blood underwent study.

The authors built TCR beta libraries using iRepertoire HTBI primers and Arm-PCR of CDR3 regions. Authors' analysis steps: From all samples, identification returned approximately 14 TRBJ and 60 to 80 TRBV segments. Each CDR3 protein is one row after TCRdb ran MiXCR on the multiplex PCR reads. Here the V and J calls rest on TCRdb's processing, not on the authors' analysis. The sample lists around 400,000 distinct CDR3 sequences, 10% to 15% seen once, with approximately 20% in the top ten. These data were also filed under a second study, of T cells in Graves' hyperthyroidism and ophthalmopathy. As reported in that work: Reasons for excluding patients were uncontrolled infection, other autoimmune disease, pregnancy or lactation.

This specimen consisted of peripheral blood mononuclear cells (PBMCs), obtained at new diagnosis, from a patient treated with antithyroid drugs. The gene calls are TRBV20-1 and TRBJ2-1; perhaps TRBD1 as D (5 bases). This receptor was taken from a woman aged 18-30 years with Graves disease. CDR3 loop: CSVTGFNYNEQFF. In nucleotides, the CDR3 is TGCAGCGTCACAGGTTTCAACTACAATGAGCAGTTCTTC.